This TCR beta chain was recorded in a study of cytomegalovirus exposure and HLA in healthy donors. Of note for this clone: The antigen is not known.

The CDR3 consists of 14 residues. J gave up 3 bases and V 1 base, and 3 bases lay outside the gene matches. Germline CDR1 and CDR2: SGHTA and FQGNSA. Study-level points and caveats: Cytomegalovirus status, reportedly, was diagnosed with high specificity and sensitivity by the classifier. HLA alleles were associated with fewer than 20,000 TCR beta sequences in a later analysis at 0.05 false discovery rate. TCR beta sequences reportedly predicted the HLA-A and HLA-B alleles of most subjects accurately. Sequencing depth across donors, presence/absence analyses assumed, was roughly uniform.

Primers included in the PCR were 60 Vbeta and 13 Jbeta primers. Profiling relied on immunoSEQ multiplex PCR, and the TCRdb table lists in-frame clones only, not all of them. The sample records about 200,000 clones, around 78% being singletons. The chain joins TRBV7-2 to TRBJ2-7, with 7 bases identical to TRBD1. Sequencing used PBMCs. This clonotype was obtained from a woman under 40 in good health and CMV-seropositive. The CDR3 is CASSLGDRHYEQYF. In nucleotides, the CDR3 is TGTGCCAGCAGCTTAGGGGACAGACACTACGAGCAGTACTTC.